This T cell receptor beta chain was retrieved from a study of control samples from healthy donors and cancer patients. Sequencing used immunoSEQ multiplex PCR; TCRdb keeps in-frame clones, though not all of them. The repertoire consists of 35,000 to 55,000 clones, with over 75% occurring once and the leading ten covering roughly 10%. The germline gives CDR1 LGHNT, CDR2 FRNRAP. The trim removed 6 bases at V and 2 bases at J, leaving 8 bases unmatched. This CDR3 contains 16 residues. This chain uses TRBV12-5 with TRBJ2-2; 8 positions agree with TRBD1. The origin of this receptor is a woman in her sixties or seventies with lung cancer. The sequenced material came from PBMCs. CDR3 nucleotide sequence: TGTGCTAGTGGCCGACTGACAGGGGCCAACACCGGGGAGCTGTTTTTT. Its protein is CASGRLTGANTGELFF.